These 10 T cell receptor beta chains originate from one sample sequenced in a study of blood T cells in healthy people across ages. A sample-barcoded 5' primer and a J-beta primer mix were used in a second PCR of roughly 7 to 11 cycles. TCRdb itself ran the 5' RACE reads through MiXCR, one entry per CDR3 protein. The top ten hold 3% to 4% of the sample, which has fewer than 650,000 distinct CDR3 sequences, around 27% seen once. The same sample was also studied in work on T cells of mothers and their children.

Material: blood. The source of these receptors is a boy under 10 years old in good health.

This clonotype turned up a few times. V gene TRBV29-1 combines with J gene TRBJ2-5; D gene ambiguous. V lost 4 bases, J lost 1 base, and 7 bases lay in between. CDR3 size: 12 residues. Germline V gene sequence: CDR1 SQVTM, CDR2 ANQGSEA. Here the CDR3 reads CSVGQVQETQYF. For the CDR3, the DNA is TGCAGCGTTGGGCAGGTCCAAGAGACCCAGTACTTC.

The genes are TRBV9 and TRBJ1-2, with D perhaps TRBD1 (5 bases). CDR1 and CDR2 from the germline V gene are SGDLS and YYNGEE. This CDR3 region has 16 residues. V lost 4 bases, J lost 0 bases, and 16 bases lay in between. The DNA for the CDR3 is TGTGCCAGCAGCCCCCGGCAGGGACCAGCTAACTATGGCTACACCTTC. This encodes CASSPRQGPANYGYTF. The whole variable domain, filled in from reference TRBV9 and TRBJ1-2, reads DSGVTQTPKHLITATGQRVTLRCSPRSGDLSVYWYQQSLDQGLQFLIQYYNGEERAKGNILERFSAQQFPDLHSELNLSSLELGDSALYFCASSPRQGPANYGYTFGSGTRLTVV.

The chain couples TRBV7-7 to TRBJ2-5; perhaps TRBD1 as D (5 bases). Germline V gene data show CDR1 as SSHAT and CDR2 as FNYEAQ (reference sequence). The CDR3 length is 18 residues. Trimming took off 2 bases at V and 2 bases at J, with 21 bases between the two ends. The CDR3 spells CASSLSRAAGGVQETQYF. Written as DNA, the CDR3 is TGTGCCAGCAGCTTATCCAGGGCGGCTGGTGGGGTTCAAGAGACCCAGTACTTC.

This clonotype has just a few counts. The chain joins TRBV11-2 to TRBJ1-5; no clear D. The CDR3 runs to 15 residues. Germline assignment: CDR1 SGHAT and CDR2 FQNNGV. The V end was cut by 4 bases, the J end by 0 bases, with 10 bases between. The CDR3 DNA reads as TGTGCCAGCAGCTGGGGAGGCAATAGCAATCAGCCCCAGCATTTT. Its protein is CASSWGGNSNQPQHF. Supplemented by reference TRBV11-2 and TRBJ1-5, the full variable domain reads EAGVAQSPRYKIIEKRQSVAFWCNPISGHATLYWYQQILGQGPKLLIQFQNNGVVDDSQLPKDRFSAERLKGVDSTLKIQPAKLEDSAVYLCASSWGGNSNQPQHFGDGTRLSIL.

This clonotype has just a few counts. This sequence joins TRBV30 and TRBJ2-6; 8 bases fit TRBD1. There are 16 residues in the CDR3. After removal of 7 bases from V and 1 base from J, the junction contained 9 bases not matched to a gene. The germline gives CDR1 GTSNPN, CDR2 SVGIG (reference sequence). The CDR3: CAFNPDRGSGANVLTF. CDR3 sequence (DNA): TGTGCCTTTAACCCCGACAGGGGATCTGGGGCCAACGTCCTGACTTTC.

This clonotype occurred a few times. The chain recombines TRBV6-5 with TRBJ2-2; D may be TRBD1 or TRBD2 (5 bases each). Trimming removed 2 bases from V and 1 base from J, with 8 bases in between. CDR3 length: 15 amino acids. Germline loops: CDR1 MNHEY, CDR2 SVGAGI. This chain's CDR3 is CASSYGAGNTGELFF. The CDR3 DNA follows: TGTGCCAGCAGTTACGGGGCGGGGAACACCGGGGAGCTGTTTTTT.

The chain couples TRBV5-5 to TRBJ2-7; 10 bases agree with TRBD2. This CDR3 has 15 residues. Per the germline V gene, CDR1 is SGHKS and CDR2 is YYEKEE (reference sequence). After removal of 1 base from V and 4 bases from J, the junction contained 5 bases not matched to a gene. The CDR3 nucleotides are TGTGCCAGCAGCTTGCGAACTAGCGGGGAGTACGAGCAGTACTTC. Amino acids: CASSLRTSGEYEQYF.

Of note for this clonotype: With a much larger clone just one base away, this may be a read error. The chain is built from TRBV7-9 and TRBJ2-7; weak D call: TRBD2 (6 bases). CDR1 and CDR2 (germline): SEHNR, FQNEAQ (reference sequence). This CDR3 region has 12 residues. The CDR3 nucleotides are TGTACCAGCAGCTTCGCGGGGAACGAGCAGTACTTC. Translating gives CTSSFAGNEQYF.

The V call is TRBV7-9, the J call TRBJ2-5; 7 positions match TRBD1. Germline loops: CDR1 SEHNR, CDR2 FQNEAQ (reference sequence). The length of the CDR3 is 14 residues. V was pared by 5 bases and J by 1 base, with 4 bases of the junction left unmatched. The CDR3 coding sequence is TGTGCCAGCAGCCGTTGGGACAGCCAAGAGACCCAGTACTTC. Protein sequence: CASSRWDSQETQYF.

V gene TRBV10-3 combines with J gene TRBJ1-2; D uncertain. Trimming left V 0 bases short and J 8 bases short, with 7 bases between. This CDR3 region has 12 residues. The germline gives CDR1 ENHRY, CDR2 SYGVKD. DNA for the CDR3: TGTGCCATCAGTGAGTCCGGGGTCGGCTACACCTTC. The encoded protein is CAISESGVGYTF.